A single TCR beta chain is shown here with its context. Its antigen is still unknown. Sequence data for DNA of cultured CD4+ T cells were generated by the Oncomine TCR Beta short-read assay. One entry per CDR3 protein results from TCRdb running MiXCR on the PCR reads. The data show around 15,000 distinct CDR3 sequences, 50% to 65% seen once. These data belong to a study of vaccination and CD4 T cells after COVID-19. Noted treatment: roughly ten-day PBMC culture with coronavirus spike peptide pools or control peptides (ViraFEST assay). Trimming shortened V by 3 bases and J by 1 base, and 10 bases separated the two germline ends. CDR3 size: 14 residues.

This sequence was found in a human donor who had recovered from COVID-19. This chain joins TRBV12-3 or TRBV12-4 and TRBJ2-7; D is perhaps TRBD1 or TRBD2 (5 bases each). Sequencing was performed on CD4+ T cells from blood, cultured in vitro. The CDR3 nucleotides read TGTGCCAGCAGTTTTGGGGACGGGTCCTACGAGCAGTACTTC. This sequence encodes CASSFGDGSYEQYF.